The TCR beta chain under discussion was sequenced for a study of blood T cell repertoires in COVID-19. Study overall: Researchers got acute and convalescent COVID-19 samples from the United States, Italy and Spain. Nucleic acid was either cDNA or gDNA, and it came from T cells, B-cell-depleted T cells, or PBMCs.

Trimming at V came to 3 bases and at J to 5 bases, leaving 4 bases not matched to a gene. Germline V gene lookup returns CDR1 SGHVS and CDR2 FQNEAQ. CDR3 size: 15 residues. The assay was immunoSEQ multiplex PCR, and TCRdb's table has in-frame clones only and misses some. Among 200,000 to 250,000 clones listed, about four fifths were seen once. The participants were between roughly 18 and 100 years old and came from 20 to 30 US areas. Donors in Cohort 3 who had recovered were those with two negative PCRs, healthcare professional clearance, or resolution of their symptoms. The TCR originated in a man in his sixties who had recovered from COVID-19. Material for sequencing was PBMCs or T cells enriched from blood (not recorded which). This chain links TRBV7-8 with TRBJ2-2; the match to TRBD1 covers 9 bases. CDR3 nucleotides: TGTGCCAGCAGCTTCGGACAGGGGCCAACCGGGGAGCTGTTTTTT. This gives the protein CASSFGQGPTGELFF.